One and the same sample provided the 5 T cell receptor beta chains below, sequenced in a study of cytomegalovirus exposure and HLA in healthy donors. Data came from immunoSEQ multiplex PCR; TCRdb stores just in-frame clones and leaves some out. The table shows 160,000 or so clones, with around nine tenths occurring only once. The source material was PBMCs. The receptors here all came from a man aged 18-30 years in good health and CMV-seropositive.

This chain uses TRBV6-5 with TRBJ1-1, with TRBD1 as a possible D gene (5 bases). The CDR3 is 16 residues long. Between the trimmed V and J ends, which lost 2 bases and 5 bases, there was a span of 18 bases. CDR1 is MNHEY, CDR2 SVGAGI, per germline. The CDR3 nucleotides read TGTGCCAGCAGTTACCGGGCGGGGGTAGCGGGTACTGAAGCTTTCTTT. Protein: CASSYRAGVAGTEAFF.

With regard to this clone: The junction does not match germline at one end; this may be a read error. V and J are TRBV4-1 and TRBJ1-1; 10 bases map to TRBD1. The germline V gene encodes CDR1 MGHRA and CDR2 YSYEKL. The CDR3 sequence is 11 residues long. Written as DNA, the CDR3 is TGCGCCAGCAGCCAAGGGGACAGGGGTATCTTT. Translated, it gives CASSQGDRGIF.

The rearrangement links TRBV7-2 to TRBJ2-3, with 7 nucleotides matching TRBD2. The CDR3 spans 15 residues. The J segment lost 4 bases and the V segment lost 2 bases, leaving 6 bases of the junction unmatched. Germline assignment: CDR1 SGHTA and CDR2 FQGNSA. The CDR3 here is CASSLMGGGADTQYF. The CDR3 DNA is TGTGCCAGCAGCTTAATGGGCGGGGGAGCAGATACGCAGTATTTT.

This rearrangement joins TRBV5-1 to TRBJ1-6; D unclear. V was pared by 5 bases and J by 7 bases, with 19 bases between. The CDR3 is 16 residues long. Germline V CDR1 and CDR2: SGHRS, YFSETQ. The chain's CDR3 is CASRGSGELGNSPLHF. The CDR3 coding sequence is TGCGCCAGCAGGGGTAGCGGGGAGTTAGGGAATTCACCCCTCCACTTT.

This clone was observed a single time. V usage is TRBV5-4 and J usage is TRBJ2-4; 7 bases match TRBD2. CDR3 size: 17 residues. V was clipped by 4 bases and J by 1 base; unmatched bases: 11. The germline V gene has CDR1 SGHNT and CDR2 YYREEE (reference sequence). The CDR3 spells CASSPGTTRLAKNIQYF. The DNA for the CDR3 is TGTGCCAGCAGCCCCGGGACTACGCGTCTGGCCAAAAACATTCAGTACTTC. The variable domain in full, completed from reference TRBV5-4 and TRBJ2-4, reads ETGVTQSPTHLIKTRGQQVTLRCSSQSGHNTVSWYQQALGQGPQFIFQYYREEENGRGNFPPRFSGLQFPNYSSELNVNALELDDSALYLCASSPGTTRLAKNIQYFGAGTRLSVL.